This entry concerns a single TCR beta chain. The antigen remains undetermined. PCR was performed a second time for roughly 7 to 11 cycles using a sample-barcoded 5' primer and a J-beta primer mix. TCRdb reprocessed the 5' RACE reads with MiXCR, giving one entry per CDR3 protein. The sample lists over 1,200,000 distinct CDR3 sequences; approximately 59% were seen once. These data are taken from a study of blood T cells in healthy people across ages. Study overall: About one barcoded beta molecule per two T cells came from capture by template switching. Regarding the study as a whole: It was the long-lived donors that had more naive CD4+ cells and higher diversity than aged donors.

Donors were systemically healthy Caucasian individuals from Russia aged roughly 6 to 100 years. This CDR3 is built from 15 residues. Germline loops: CDR1 MGHRA, CDR2 YSYEKL. Sequencing was carried out using blood. This TCR derives from a man younger than 35 in good health. The chain uses TRBV4-1 and TRBJ2-4, with TRBD1 matching over 7 bases. The J call is in doubt because the DNA end fits TRBJ2-7 better. Here the CDR3 DNA reads TGCGCCAGCAATCAGAGACAGGGAACCAACTACGAGCAGTACTTC. It codes for CASNQRQGTNYEQYF.